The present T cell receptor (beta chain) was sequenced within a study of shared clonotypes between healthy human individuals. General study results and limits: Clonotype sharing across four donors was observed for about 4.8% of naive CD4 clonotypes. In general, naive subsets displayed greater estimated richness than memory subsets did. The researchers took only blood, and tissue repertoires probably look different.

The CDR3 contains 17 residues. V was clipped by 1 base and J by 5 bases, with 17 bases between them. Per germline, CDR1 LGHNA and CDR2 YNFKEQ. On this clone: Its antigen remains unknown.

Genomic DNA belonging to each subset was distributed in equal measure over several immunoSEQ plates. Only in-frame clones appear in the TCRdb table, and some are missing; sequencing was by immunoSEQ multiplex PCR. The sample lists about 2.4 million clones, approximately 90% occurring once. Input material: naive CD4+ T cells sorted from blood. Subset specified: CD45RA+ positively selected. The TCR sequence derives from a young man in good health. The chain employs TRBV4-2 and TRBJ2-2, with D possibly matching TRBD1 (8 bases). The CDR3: CASSQVSYRGGTGELFF. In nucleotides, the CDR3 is TGTGCCAGCAGCCAAGTTTCCTACAGGGGGGGAACCGGGGAGCTGTTTTTT.